This paragraph covers one T cell receptor beta chain sequence. Its antigen is currently unknown. This entry comes from a study of post-analysis software for immune sequencing data. Broader study findings: Patients carried five TRBV segments more frequently than controls did, and TRBV5-6, TRBV5-1 and TRBV20-1 were among them.

Trimming left V 4 bases short and J 3 bases short, with 10 bases between. This CDR3 has 14 amino acids. CDR1 is MNHEY and CDR2 is SMNVEV in the germline V gene (reference sequence). Researchers reported that TCR beta cDNA libraries carried unique molecular identifiers. MiXCR, run by TCRdb on the PCR reads, gives a single entry per CDR3 protein. This table holds fewer than 850,000 distinct CDR3 sequences, around 27% found once. The V call is TRBV27, the J call TRBJ1-5; D call uncertain. The receptor's source is a girl aged 5-17 years with multiple sclerosis. Input material: blood. This chain's CDR3 is CASSCAGVNQPQHF. For the CDR3, the DNA is TGTGCCAGCAGTTGCGCAGGAGTCAATCAGCCCCAGCATTTT.